This passage covers 6 T cell receptor beta chains from one sample sequenced in a study of T cells in narcolepsy. Produced via immunoSEQ multiplex PCR; TCRdb's table is partial and in-frame only. The sample holds approximately 10,000 clones; 94% are singletons and the top ten take roughly 1.1%. The sequenced material came from CD45RA- memory CD4+ T cells from PBMCs. Receptors were obtained from a human donor with narcolepsy.

CDR3 loop: CASSTTGTGSNYGYTF. The CDR3 region has the DNA TGTGCCAGTAGTACGACCGGGACAGGGTCTAACTATGGCTACACCTTC. The gene calls are TRBV19 and TRBJ1-2, with 9 positions matching TRBD1. Trimming at V came to 4 bases and at J to 0 bases, leaving 6 bases not matched to a gene. This CDR3 region has 16 residues. Germline CDR1 and CDR2: LNHDA and SQIVND (reference sequence). The whole variable domain, remainder taken from reference TRBV19 and TRBJ1-2, is DGGITQSPKYLFRKEGQNVTLSCEQNLNHDAMYWYRQDPGQGLRLIYYSQIVNDFQKGDIAEGYSVSREKKESFPLTVTSAQKNPTAFYLCASSTTGTGSNYGYTFGSGTRLTVV.

V and J are TRBV6-1 and TRBJ1-2; D is possibly TRBD1 (6 bases). Germline V gene sequence: CDR1 MNHNS, CDR2 SASEGT. V dropped 2 bases and J dropped 6 bases, with 10 bases sitting between them. This CDR3 comprises 13 residues. This CDR3 is CASSEQGTDGYTF. CDR3 DNA: TGTGCCAGCAGTGAACAGGGGACTGATGGCTACACCTTC.

This rearrangement joins TRBV2 to TRBJ1-2, with 8 positions matching TRBD1. Per the germline V gene, CDR1 is SNHLY and CDR2 is FYNNEI. The V and J ends lost 8 bases and 4 bases, in that order; junction bases with no gene match: 3. The CDR3 totals 12 residues. The CDR3 is CASLGQAYGYTF. Here the CDR3 DNA reads TGTGCCAGCCTGGGACAGGCCTATGGCTACACCTTC.

V is TRBV4-1 and J is TRBJ2-7; D perhaps matches TRBD2 (5 bases). CDR1 is MGHRA and CDR2 is YSYEKL in the germline V gene. V was pared by 4 bases and J by 1 base, with 14 bases between. The CDR3 loop spans 15 amino acids. CDR3 in amino acids: CASSPSEAFSYEQYF. The CDR3 bases are TGCGCCAGCAGCCCCTCGGAGGCGTTTTCCTACGAGCAGTACTTC.

The chain has TRBV19 and TRBJ1-5; tentatively, D is TRBD1 (6 bases). V shed 7 bases and J shed 7 bases, with 17 bases lying between them. The V gene's germline CDR1 is LNHDA and CDR2 SQIVND (reference sequence). The CDR3 runs 14 residues. The CDR3 DNA is TGTGCCAGTACCAATACGGGGGGCGGGCAGCCCCAGCATTTT. Residues: CASTNTGGGQPQHF.

The chain combines TRBV27 with TRBJ2-7; D is possibly TRBD1 (6 bases). Germline V lookup: CDR1 MNHEY, CDR2 SMNVEV (reference sequence). The V and J ends lost 2 bases and 5 bases respectively, with 13 bases between them. This CDR3 comprises 14 residues. DNA of the CDR3: TGTGCCAGCAGTTTAGGGCAGGGGACCGACGAGCAGTACTTC. Protein: CASSLGQGTDEQYF.